Below, 6 T cell receptor beta chains from the same sample are listed, as sequenced in a study of human CD8 memory T cell subsets. UMI-labeled 5' RACE was used, and it produced the TCR beta libraries. With the 5' RACE reads reprocessed, TCRdb shows one record per CDR3 protein and no DNA. The repertoire table contains over 8,000 distinct CDR3 sequences. Early memory CD8+ T cells that were CCR7+ PD-1+ TIGIT+ and had exhausted-like traits were the TPEX cells. The specimen sequenced was CD8+ T cells from PBMCs. The origin of the receptors is a human donor in good health.

V usage is TRBV11-1 and J usage is TRBJ2-1; the D call from TCRdb, TRBD2, cannot be confirmed without DNA. Germline lookup yields CDR1 SGHAT and CDR2 FQDESV (reference sequence). The CDR3 is 16 amino acids. The CDR3 protein is CASSHFTSGGANEQFF.

The chain has TRBV20-1 and TRBJ2-7; TCRdb lists TRBD1, though no DNA is available to test this call. Germline loops: CDR1 DFQATT, CDR2 SNEGSKA (reference sequence). There are 13 residues in the CDR3. CDR3 protein: CSAWVPDSYEQYF.

V is TRBV5-1 and J is TRBJ2-3. Per the germline V gene, CDR1 is SGHRS and CDR2 is YFSETQ. The CDR3 consists of 12 residues. The CDR3 loop is CASSLDLDTQYF. Using reference TRBV5-1 and TRBJ2-3 for the parts outside the CDR3, the full variable domain is KAGVTQTPRYLIKTRGQQVTLSCSPISGHRSVSWYQQTPGQGLQFLFEYFSETQRNKGNFPGRFSGRQFSNSRSEMNVSTLELGDSALYLCASSLDLDTQYFGPGTRLTVL.

The CDR3 spells CASSSTANEQFF. The chain employs TRBV7-3 and TRBJ2-1; checking the TCRdb D call of TRBD1 is not possible without DNA. The CDR3 spans 12 residues. Germline loops: CDR1 SGHTA, CDR2 FQGTGA.

The chain recombines TRBV20-1 with TRBJ2-3. The germline CDR1 and CDR2 sequences are DFQATT and SNEGSKA (reference sequence). This CDR3 is built from 14 residues. CDR3 sequence reads: CSARKGMSTDTQYF.

Frequency places this clonotype as medium-sized. This sequence joins TRBV7-2 and TRBJ2-2; without DNA, the TCRdb call of TRBD2 cannot be checked. In germline, CDR1 is SGHTA, CDR2 FQGNSA. This CDR3 has 17 amino acids. This CDR3 is CASSLIPAEVTTGELFF.